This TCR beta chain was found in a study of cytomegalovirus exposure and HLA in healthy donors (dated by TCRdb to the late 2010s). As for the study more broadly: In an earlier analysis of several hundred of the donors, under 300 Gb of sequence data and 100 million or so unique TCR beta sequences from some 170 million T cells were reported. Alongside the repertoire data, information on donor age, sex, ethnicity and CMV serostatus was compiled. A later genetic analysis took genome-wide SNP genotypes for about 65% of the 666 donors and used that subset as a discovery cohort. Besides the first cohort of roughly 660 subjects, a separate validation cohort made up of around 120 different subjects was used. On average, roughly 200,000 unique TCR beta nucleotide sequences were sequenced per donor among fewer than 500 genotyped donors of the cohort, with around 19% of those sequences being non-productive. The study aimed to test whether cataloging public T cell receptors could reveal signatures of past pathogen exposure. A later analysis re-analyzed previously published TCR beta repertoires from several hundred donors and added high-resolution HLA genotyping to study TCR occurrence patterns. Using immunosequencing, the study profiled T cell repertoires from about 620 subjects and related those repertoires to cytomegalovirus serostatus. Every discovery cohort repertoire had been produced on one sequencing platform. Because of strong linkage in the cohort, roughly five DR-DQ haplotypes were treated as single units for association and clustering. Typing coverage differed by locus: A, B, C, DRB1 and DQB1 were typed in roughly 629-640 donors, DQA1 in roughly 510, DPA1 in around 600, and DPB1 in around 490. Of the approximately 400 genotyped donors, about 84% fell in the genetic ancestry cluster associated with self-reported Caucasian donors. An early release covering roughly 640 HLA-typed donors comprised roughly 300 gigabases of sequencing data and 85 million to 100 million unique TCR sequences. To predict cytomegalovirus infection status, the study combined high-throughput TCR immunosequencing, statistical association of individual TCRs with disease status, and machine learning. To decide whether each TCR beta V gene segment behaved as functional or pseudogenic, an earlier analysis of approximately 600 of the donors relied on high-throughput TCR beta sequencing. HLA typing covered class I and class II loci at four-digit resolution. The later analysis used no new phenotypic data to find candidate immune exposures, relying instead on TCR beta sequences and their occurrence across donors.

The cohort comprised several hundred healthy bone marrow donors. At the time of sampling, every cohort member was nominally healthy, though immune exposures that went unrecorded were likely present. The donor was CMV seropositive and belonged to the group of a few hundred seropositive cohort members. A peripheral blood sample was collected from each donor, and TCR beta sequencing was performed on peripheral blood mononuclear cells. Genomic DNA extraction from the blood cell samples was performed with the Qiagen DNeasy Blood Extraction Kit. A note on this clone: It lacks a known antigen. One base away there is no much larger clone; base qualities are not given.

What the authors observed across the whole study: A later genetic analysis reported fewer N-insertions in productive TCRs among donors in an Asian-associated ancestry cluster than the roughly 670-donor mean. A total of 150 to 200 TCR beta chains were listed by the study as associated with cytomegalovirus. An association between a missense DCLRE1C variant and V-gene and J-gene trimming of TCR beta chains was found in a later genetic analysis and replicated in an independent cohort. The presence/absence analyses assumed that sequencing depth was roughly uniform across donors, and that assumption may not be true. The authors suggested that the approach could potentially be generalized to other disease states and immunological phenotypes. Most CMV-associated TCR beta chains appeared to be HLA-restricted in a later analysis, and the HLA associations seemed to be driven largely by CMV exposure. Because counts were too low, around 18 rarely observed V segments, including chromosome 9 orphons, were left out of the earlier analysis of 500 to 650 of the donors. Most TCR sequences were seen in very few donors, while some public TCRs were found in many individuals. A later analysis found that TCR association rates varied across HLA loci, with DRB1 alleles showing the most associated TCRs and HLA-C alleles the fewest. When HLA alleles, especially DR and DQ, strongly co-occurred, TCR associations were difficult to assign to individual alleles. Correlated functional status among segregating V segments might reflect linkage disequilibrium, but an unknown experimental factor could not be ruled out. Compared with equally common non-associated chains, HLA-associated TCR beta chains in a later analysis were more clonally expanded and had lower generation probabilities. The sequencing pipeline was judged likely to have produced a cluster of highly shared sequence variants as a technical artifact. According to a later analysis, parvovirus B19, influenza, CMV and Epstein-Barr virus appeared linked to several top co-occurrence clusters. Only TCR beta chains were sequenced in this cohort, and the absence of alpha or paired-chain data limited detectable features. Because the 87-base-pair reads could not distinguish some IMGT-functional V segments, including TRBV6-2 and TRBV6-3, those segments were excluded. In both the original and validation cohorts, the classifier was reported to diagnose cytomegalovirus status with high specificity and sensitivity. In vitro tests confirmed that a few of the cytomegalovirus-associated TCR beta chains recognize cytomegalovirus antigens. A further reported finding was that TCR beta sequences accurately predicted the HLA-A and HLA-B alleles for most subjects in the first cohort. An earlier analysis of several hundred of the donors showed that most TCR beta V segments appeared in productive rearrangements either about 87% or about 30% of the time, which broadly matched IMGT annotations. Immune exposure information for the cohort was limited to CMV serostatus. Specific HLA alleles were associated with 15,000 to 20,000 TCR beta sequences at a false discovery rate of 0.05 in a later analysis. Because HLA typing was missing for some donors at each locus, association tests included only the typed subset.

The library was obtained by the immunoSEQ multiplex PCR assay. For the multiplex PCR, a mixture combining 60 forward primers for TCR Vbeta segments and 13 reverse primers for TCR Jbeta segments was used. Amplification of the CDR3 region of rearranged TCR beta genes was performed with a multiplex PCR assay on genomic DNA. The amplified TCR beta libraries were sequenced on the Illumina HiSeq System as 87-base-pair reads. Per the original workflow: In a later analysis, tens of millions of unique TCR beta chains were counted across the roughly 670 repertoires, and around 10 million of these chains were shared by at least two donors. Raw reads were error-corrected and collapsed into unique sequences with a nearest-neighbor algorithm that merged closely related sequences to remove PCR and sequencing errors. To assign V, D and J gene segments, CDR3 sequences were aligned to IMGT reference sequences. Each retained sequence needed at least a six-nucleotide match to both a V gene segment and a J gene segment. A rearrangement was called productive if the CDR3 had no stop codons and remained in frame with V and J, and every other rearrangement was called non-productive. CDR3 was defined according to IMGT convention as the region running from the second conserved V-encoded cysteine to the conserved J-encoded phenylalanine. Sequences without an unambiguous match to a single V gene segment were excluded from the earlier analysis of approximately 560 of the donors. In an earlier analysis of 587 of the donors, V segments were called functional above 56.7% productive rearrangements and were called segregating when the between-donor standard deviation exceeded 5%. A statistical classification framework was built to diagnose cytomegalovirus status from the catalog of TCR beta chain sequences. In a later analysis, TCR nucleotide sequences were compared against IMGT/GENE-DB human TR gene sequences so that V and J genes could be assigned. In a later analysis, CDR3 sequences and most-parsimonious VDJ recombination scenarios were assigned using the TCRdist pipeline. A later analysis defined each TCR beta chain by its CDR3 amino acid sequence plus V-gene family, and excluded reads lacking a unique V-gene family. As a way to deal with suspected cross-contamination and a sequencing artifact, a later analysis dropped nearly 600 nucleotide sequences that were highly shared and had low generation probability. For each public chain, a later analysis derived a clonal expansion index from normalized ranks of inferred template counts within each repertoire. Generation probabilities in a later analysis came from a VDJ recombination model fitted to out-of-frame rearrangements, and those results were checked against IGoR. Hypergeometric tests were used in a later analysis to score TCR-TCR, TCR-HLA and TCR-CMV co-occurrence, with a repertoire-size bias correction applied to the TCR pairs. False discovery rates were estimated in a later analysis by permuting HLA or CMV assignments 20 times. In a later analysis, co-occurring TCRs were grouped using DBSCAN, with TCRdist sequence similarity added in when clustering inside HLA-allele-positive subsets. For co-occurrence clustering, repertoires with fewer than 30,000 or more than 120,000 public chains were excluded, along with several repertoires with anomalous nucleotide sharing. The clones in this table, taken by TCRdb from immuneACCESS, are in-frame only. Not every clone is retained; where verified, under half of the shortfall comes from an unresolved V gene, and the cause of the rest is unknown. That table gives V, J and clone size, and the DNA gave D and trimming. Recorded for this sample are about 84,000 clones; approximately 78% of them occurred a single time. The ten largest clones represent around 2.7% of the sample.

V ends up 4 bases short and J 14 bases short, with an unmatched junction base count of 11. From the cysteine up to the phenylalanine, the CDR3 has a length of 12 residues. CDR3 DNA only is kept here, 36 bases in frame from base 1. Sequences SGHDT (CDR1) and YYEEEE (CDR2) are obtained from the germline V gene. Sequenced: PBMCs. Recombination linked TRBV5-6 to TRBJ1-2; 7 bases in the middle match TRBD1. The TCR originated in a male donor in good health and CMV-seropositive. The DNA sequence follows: TGTGCCAGCAGCATAGGGACAGTGGGTAATACCTTC. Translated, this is CASSIGTVGNTF.